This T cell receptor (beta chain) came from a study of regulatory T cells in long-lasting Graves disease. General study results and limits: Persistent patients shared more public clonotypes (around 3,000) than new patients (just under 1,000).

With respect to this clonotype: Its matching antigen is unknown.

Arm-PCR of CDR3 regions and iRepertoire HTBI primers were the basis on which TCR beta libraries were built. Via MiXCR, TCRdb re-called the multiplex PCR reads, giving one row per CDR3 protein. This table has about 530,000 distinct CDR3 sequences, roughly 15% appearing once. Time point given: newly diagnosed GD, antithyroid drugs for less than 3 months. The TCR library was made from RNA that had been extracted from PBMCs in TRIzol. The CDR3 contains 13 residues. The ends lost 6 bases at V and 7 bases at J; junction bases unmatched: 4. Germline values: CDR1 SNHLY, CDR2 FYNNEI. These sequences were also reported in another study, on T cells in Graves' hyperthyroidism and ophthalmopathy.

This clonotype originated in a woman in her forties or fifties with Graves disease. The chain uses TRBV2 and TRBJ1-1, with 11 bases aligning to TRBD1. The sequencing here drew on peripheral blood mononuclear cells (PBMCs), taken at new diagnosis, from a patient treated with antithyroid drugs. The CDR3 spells CASRDRGPNEAFF. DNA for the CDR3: TGTGCCAGCAGGGACAGGGGGCCAAATGAAGCTTTCTTT. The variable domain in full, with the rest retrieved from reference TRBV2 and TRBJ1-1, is EPEVTQTPSHQVTQMGQEVILRCVPISNHLYFYWYRQILGQKVEFLVSFYNNEISEKSEIFDDQFSVERPDGSNFTLKIRSTKLEDSAMYFCASRDRGPNEAFFGQGTRLTVV.